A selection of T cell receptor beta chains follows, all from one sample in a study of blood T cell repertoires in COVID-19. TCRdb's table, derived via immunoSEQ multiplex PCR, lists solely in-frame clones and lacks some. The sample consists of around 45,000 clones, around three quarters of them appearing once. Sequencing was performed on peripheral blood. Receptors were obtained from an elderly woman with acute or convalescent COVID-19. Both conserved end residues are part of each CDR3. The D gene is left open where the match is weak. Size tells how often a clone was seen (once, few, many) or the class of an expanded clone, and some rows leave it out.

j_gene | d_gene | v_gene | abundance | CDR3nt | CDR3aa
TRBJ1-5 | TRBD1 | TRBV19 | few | TGTGCCAGTAGTGTGCCGGGACAGGGGGCTCGGCAGCCCCAGCATTTT | CASSVPGQGARQPQHF
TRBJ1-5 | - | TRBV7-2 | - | TGTGCCAGCAGCTTACCAAATCAGCCCCAGCATTTT | CASSLPNQPQHF
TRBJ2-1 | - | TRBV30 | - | TGTGCCTGGGCCCGGTGGGGCAGCTCCTACAATGAGCAGTTCTTC | CAWARWGSSYNEQFF
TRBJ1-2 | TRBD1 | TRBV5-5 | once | TGTGCCAGCAGCTTAGGACAGGTTGGCTACACCTTC | CASSLGQVGYTF
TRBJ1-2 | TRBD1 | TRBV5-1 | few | TGCGCCAGCAGGTCCACCTGGACAGGGCACTATGGCTACACCTTC | CASRSTWTGHYGYTF
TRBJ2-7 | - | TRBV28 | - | TGTGCCAGCAGTTCGGACAACTCCTACGAGCAGTACTTC | CASSSDNSYEQYF
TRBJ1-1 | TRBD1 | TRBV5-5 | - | TGTGCCAGCAGCTGGGGCGACAGGGGCGAAGCTTTCTTT | CASSWGDRGEAFF
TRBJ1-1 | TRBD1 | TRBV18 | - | TGTGCCAGCTCACCATGGGGGACAGATAACACTGAAGCTTTCTTT | CASSPWGTDNTEAFF
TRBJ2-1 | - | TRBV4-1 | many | TGCGCCAGCAGCCAAGACTATCCATCGCTCGGTGAGCAGTTCTTC | CASSQDYPSLGEQFF
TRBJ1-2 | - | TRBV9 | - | TGTGCCAGCAGCGTAGGGCAGGGTCGCTATGGCTACACCTTC | CASSVGQGRYGYTF
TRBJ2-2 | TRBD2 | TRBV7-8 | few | TGTGCCAGCAGCTTAAAAGCGGGAGCTGGGGAGCTGTTTTTT | CASSLKAGAGELFF
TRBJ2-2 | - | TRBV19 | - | TGTGCCACCCACCGCTTTTGGGAGTTTTTAAACACCGGGGAGCTGTTTTTT | CATHRFWEFLNTGELFF
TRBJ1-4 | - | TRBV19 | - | TGTGCCAGTAGTAGCCCAGGTGCCGGGAAAAAACTGTTTTTT | CASSSPGAGKKLFF
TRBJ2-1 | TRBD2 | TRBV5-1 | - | TGCGCCAGCAGCTTGGCCTCTAGCGGCCGCAAAAGTAATGAGCAGTTCTTC | CASSLASSGRKSNEQFF
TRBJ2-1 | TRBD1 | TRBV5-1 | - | TGCGCCAGCAGCCGGGACAGCTACAATGAGCAGTTCTTC | CASSRDSYNEQFF
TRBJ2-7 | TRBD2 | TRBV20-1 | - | TGCAGTGCTAGTAAGGGAACTAGCGGTGCCTACGAGCAGTACTTC | CSASKGTSGAYEQYF
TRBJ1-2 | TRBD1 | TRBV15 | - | TGTGCCACCAGCAGAGCCACAGGGGACTATGGCTACACCTTC | CATSRATGDYGYTF
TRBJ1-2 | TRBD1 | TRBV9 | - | TGTGCCAGCAGCGTAGATATGAGGGGGCAGGACTCGGGCTACACCTTC | CASSVDMRGQDSGYTF
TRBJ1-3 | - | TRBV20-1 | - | TGCAGTGCCCCCTACCAAAACACCATATATTTT | CSAPYQNTIYF
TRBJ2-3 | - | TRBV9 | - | TGTGCCAGCAGCGTAGGCCCGCGCCCTAGCACAGATACGCAGTATTTT | CASSVGPRPSTDTQYF
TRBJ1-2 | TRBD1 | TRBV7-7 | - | TGTGCCAGCAGCTCCGGACAGGGGGCGCCCGATGTGAACTATGGCTACACCTTC | CASSSGQGAPDVNYGYTF
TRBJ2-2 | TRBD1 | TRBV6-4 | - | TGTGCCAGAGCGGACAGGGAGGTGGCCGGGGAGCTGTTTTTT | CARADREVAGELFF
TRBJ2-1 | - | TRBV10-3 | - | TGTGCCATCAGTGAGTCTCGGCGGGTAAACAATGAGCAGTTCTTC | CAISESRRVNNEQFF
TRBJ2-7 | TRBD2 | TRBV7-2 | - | TGTGCCAGCAGCTGGACCGGGACTAGCGTTGAGCAGTACTTC | CASSWTGTSVEQYF
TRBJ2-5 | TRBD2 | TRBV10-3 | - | TGTGCCATCAGTGCCACGCGGGAGGCCCCCGAGACCCAGTACTTC | CAISATREAPETQYF
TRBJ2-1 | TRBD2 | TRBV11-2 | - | TGTGCCAGCAGCTTGGGACTAGCCAGCAATGAGCAGTTCTTC | CASSLGLASNEQFF
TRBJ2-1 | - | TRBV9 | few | TGTGCCAGCAGCGGAGAGGGCCGGGCAGGCTCCTACAATGAGCAGTTCTTC | CASSGEGRAGSYNEQFF
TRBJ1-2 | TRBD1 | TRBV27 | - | TGTGCCAGCACCTCAAGACAGGGGAACTATGGCTACACCTTC | CASTSRQGNYGYTF
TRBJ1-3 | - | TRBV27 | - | TGTGCCAGCAGTTTTTCCAGGGGAAACACCATATATTTT | CASSFSRGNTIYF
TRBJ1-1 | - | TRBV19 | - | TGTGCCAGTATCCCTGAGTTCGGAGGGAGGAACACTGAAGCTTTCTTT | CASIPEFGGRNTEAFF
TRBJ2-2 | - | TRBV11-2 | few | TGTGCCAGCAGCCCATCAGCGGTGAACACCGGGGAGCTGTTTTTT | CASSPSAVNTGELFF
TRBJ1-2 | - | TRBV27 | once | TGTGCCAGCAGTTTACGCGGTAGGCGATCTGACTATGGCTACACCTTC | CASSLRGRRSDYGYTF
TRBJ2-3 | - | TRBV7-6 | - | TGTGCCAGCAGCTTAGGAGGCGGGAACACAGATACGCAGTATTTT | CASSLGGGNTDTQYF
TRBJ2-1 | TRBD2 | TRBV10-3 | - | TGTGCCATCAGTCAGGAGCGGGAGGGCCGTAATGAGCAGTTCTTC | CAISQEREGRNEQFF
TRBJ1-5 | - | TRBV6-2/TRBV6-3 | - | TGTGCCAGCAGTTACGGCGCCTACAGGATTCGACAGCCCCAGCATTTT | CASSYGAYRIRQPQHF
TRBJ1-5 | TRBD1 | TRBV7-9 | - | TGTGCCAGCAGCACTGACAGGGGGCCGGGCCAGCCCCAGCATTTT | CASSTDRGPGQPQHF
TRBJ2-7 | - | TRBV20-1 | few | TGCAGTGCTTATCACGAGTACGAGCAGTACTTC | CSAYHEYEQYF
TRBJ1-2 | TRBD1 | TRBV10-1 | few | TGCGCCAGCAGTGCCGGGACAGGGACCGGGGGCCTCACCTTC | CASSAGTGTGGLTF
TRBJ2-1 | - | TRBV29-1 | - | TGCAGCGTTGAAGAGGTGAGGGATGAGCAGTTCTTC | CSVEEVRDEQFF
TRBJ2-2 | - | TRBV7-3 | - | TGTGCCAGCACTACAGGGAACACCGGGGAGCTGTTTTTT | CASTTGNTGELFF
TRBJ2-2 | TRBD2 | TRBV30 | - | TGTGCCTGGAGTGGCCCGGGACTAGTCACCGGGGAGCTGTTTTTT | CAWSGPGLVTGELFF
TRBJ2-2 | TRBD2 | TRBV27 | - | TGTGCCAGCAGTTTAATAGCGGGAACTGCCGGGGAGCTGTTTTTT | CASSLIAGTAGELFF
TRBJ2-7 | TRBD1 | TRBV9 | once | TGTGCCAGCAGCCCAAACCCGGGACAGGGTTCCTACGAGCAGTACTTC | CASSPNPGQGSYEQYF
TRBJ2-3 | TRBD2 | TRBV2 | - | TGTGCCAGCAGTGATTGGGGTGCTAGCGGGAGAGGGAGGGCGCAGTATTTT | CASSDWGASGRGRAQYF
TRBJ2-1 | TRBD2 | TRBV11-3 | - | TGTGCCAGCAGCTTAGGCCTAGGCACGGGAGGTGCCTACAATGAGCAGTTCTTC | CASSLGLGTGGAYNEQFF
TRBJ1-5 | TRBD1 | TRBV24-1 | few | TGTGCCACCAGTGATGGGACAGGTAACGGCCAGCCCCAGCATTTT | CATSDGTGNGQPQHF
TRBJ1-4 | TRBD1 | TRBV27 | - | TGTGCCAGCAGTCGACAGGGCTTTCAAAAACTGTTTTTT | CASSRQGFQKLFF
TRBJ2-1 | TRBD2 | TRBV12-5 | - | TGTGCTAGTGGTTTGGTCTTGGGACTAGCGGGAGGGAATGAGCAGTTCTTC | CASGLVLGLAGGNEQFF
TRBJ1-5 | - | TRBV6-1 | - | TGTGCCAGCAGTGAGAGGGCAGGCAATCAGCCCCAGCATTTT | CASSERAGNQPQHF
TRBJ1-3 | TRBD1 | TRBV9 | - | TGTGCCAGCAGCGGTCCAGGGGGCCTCTCTGGAAACACCATATATTTT | CASSGPGGLSGNTIYF
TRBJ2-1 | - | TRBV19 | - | TGTGCCAGTAGTATCGGCGGGTCCTACAATGAGCAGTTCTTC | CASSIGGSYNEQFF
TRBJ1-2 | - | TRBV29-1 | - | TGCAGCGTTAATCCTGGCCTGAACTATGGCTACACCTTC | CSVNPGLNYGYTF
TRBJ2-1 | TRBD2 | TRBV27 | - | TGTGCCAGCAGCAGCGGGATCTTACTCTACAATGAGCAGTTCTTC | CASSSGILLYNEQFF
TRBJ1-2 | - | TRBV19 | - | TGTGCCAGTAGTATATACGGGGTAGGCTATGGCTACACCTTC | CASSIYGVGYGYTF
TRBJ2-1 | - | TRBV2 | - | TGTGCCAGCAGTGGGGAACTAGTCGACAATGAGCAGTTCTTC | CASSGELVDNEQFF
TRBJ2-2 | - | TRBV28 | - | TGTGCCAGCAGCTACCAAGGGGCTGGGGTCGGGGAGCTGTTTTTT | CASSYQGAGVGELFF
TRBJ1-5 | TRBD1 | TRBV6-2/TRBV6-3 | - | TGTGCCAGCAGTTACTCCCGGGGACAGGCAAATCAGCCCCAGCATTTT | CASSYSRGQANQPQHF
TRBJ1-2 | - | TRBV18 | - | TGTGCCAGCTCACCGGACAGTGGTGTCTATGGCTACACCTTC | CASSPDSGVYGYTF